This T cell receptor beta chain came from a study of blood T cell repertoires in COVID-19. Profiled with immunoSEQ multiplex PCR; TCRdb holds only in-frame clones, not every one. The sample carries around 300,000 clones, around 90% recorded once. Losses at the gene ends were 5 bases for V and 0 bases for J; bases not matched to a gene: 9. This CDR3 spans 17 amino acids. CDR1 SGHTA and CDR2 FQGTGA come from the germline V gene. The genes are TRBV7-3 and TRBJ2-3, with 9 nucleotides matching TRBD1. The sample taken for sequencing was PBMCs or T cells enriched from blood (not recorded which). The sequence was obtained from a woman in her late teens or twenties with acute COVID-19. For the CDR3, the DNA is TGTGCCAGCAGCCCTTGGACAGGGGAAGATAGCACAGATACGCAGTATTTT. Protein: CASSPWTGEDSTDTQYF.